Given below is one TCR beta chain in context. This entry is derived from a study of T cell changes during pregnancy in multiple sclerosis. V lost 4 bases, J lost 8 bases, and 8 bases stayed unmatched. Looked up from germline, CDR1 is SGHNT and CDR2 is YYREEE (reference sequence). CDR3 length equals 13 residues. The protocol was immunoSEQ multiplex PCR, while the TCRdb copy is restricted to in-frame clones and leaves out a portion. The table includes about 60,000 clones, less than 95% detected once. The sequencing used peripheral blood, collected in the third trimester of pregnancy. This sequence joins TRBV5-4 and TRBJ1-2, with TRBD1 matching 7 bases. The source is a female donor in good health, enrolled as a control in a pregnancy study. In DNA, the CDR3 is TGTGCCAGCAGCCAAGAAGGGGGCGAAGGCTACACCTTC. It codes for CASSQEGGEGYTF. Using reference TRBV5-4 and TRBJ1-2 for the parts outside the CDR3, the full variable domain is ETGVTQSPTHLIKTRGQQVTLRCSSQSGHNTVSWYQQALGQGPQFIFQYYREEENGRGNFPPRFSGLQFPNYSSELNVNALELDDSALYLCASSQEGGEGYTFGSGTRLTVV.